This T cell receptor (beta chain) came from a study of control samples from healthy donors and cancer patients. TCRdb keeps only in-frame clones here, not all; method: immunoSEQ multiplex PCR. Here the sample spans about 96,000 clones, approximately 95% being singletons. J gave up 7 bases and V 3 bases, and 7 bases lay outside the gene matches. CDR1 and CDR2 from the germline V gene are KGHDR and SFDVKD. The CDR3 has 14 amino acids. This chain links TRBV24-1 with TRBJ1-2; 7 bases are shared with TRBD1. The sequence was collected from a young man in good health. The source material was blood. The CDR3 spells CATSDRDRDFGYTF. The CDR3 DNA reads TGTGCCACCAGTGATCGCGACAGGGACTTTGGCTACACCTTC.